The 30 T cell receptor beta chains given below trace back to one sample, sequenced in a study of blood T cell repertoires in COVID-19. Clones were read by immunoSEQ multiplex PCR, and TCRdb kept only the in-frame ones, dropping some. The data contain some 80,000 clones, more than 65% of them singletons. Material: peripheral blood. These receptors were collected from a woman older than 75 with active or convalescent COVID-19.

The gene calls are TRBV6-2 or TRBV6-3 and TRBJ2-7, with 8 bases lining up with TRBD2. The CDR3 has 14 amino acids. The ends lost 7 bases at V and 3 bases at J; junction bases unmatched: 8. The germline V gene has CDR1 MNHEY and CDR2 SVGEGT. The CDR3 coding sequence is TGTGCCAGCACCCCGGGTAGCGGGAACTACGAGCAGTACTTC. The encoded protein is CASTPGSGNYEQYF.

V is TRBV27 and J is TRBJ2-1, with TRBD2 matching over 12 bases. CDR3 length: 17 amino acids. Germline V CDR1 and CDR2: MNHEY, SMNVEV (reference sequence). Trimming cost V 0 bases and J 7 bases; bases outside gene matches: 7. CDR3 sequence reads: CASSLSRLAGAGNEQFF. The CDR3 DNA is TGTGCCAGCAGTTTATCTCGACTAGCGGGGGCCGGTAATGAGCAGTTCTTC.

The rearrangement joins TRBV29-1 to TRBJ1-2; D might be TRBD1 (5 bases). CDR3 length equals 12 residues. The ends were cut back, 4 bases at V and 4 bases at J, with 10 bases in the middle. CDR1 and CDR2 from the germline V gene are SQVTM and ANQGSEA. Written as DNA, the CDR3 is TGCAGCGTTGTTAGGACACGCTATGGCTACACCTTC. Residues: CSVVRTRYGYTF. Looking up the rest from reference TRBV29-1 and TRBJ1-2 gives the full variable domain: SAVISQKPSRDICQRGTSLTIQCQVDSQVTMMFWYRQQPGQSLTLIATANQGSEATYESGFVIDKFPISRPNLTFSTLTVSNMSPEDSSIYLCSVVRTRYGYTFGSGTRLTVV.

J is TRBJ2-7 and V is TRBV9; tentatively, D is TRBD1 (6 bases). Trimming shortened V by 1 base and J by 3 bases, and 11 bases separated the two germline ends. The V gene's germline CDR1 is SGDLS and CDR2 YYNGEE. The CDR3 sequence is 14 residues long. CDR3 protein: CASSVQGSSYEQYF. CDR3 in DNA: TGTGCCAGCAGCGTACAGGGGAGTAGCTACGAGCAGTACTTC.

The J gene is TRBJ2-3, the V gene TRBV2; no firm D call. Germline lookup yields CDR1 SNHLY and CDR2 FYNNEI. This CDR3 is built from 12 residues. The V gene lost 7 bases and the J gene lost 10 bases, with 15 bases spanning the gap. The CDR3 DNA sequence: TGTGCCAGCACCCCTCAGGATATCGCGCAGTATTTT. This codes for CASTPQDIAQYF.

V is TRBV4-3 and J is TRBJ2-1; D unclear. Germline V gene data show CDR1 as LGHNA and CDR2 as YSLEER. Trimming shortened V by 0 bases and J by 1 base, and 10 bases separated the two germline ends. CDR3 length equals 16 residues. The CDR3 is CASSQDPQDSYNEQFF. For the CDR3, the DNA is TGCGCCAGCAGCCAAGATCCCCAGGATTCCTACAATGAGCAGTTCTTC.

As DNA, the CDR3 is TGTGCCAGCAGTTTAGGGGGACAGGGTACCAGCTACACCTTC. Translating it yields CASSLGGQGTSYTF. The chain has TRBV27 and TRBJ1-2, with 9 positions matching TRBD1. CDR3 length: 14 residues. Losses at the gene ends were 2 bases for V and 9 bases for J; bases not matched to a gene: 7. In germline, CDR1 is MNHEY, CDR2 SMNVEV (reference sequence).

The chain couples TRBV5-1 to TRBJ2-5; a possible D gene is TRBD1 (7 bases). The V end was cut by 4 bases, the J end by 5 bases, with 18 bases between. The CDR3 loop spans 15 amino acids. CDR1 is SGHRS, CDR2 YFSETQ, per germline. CDR3 sequence (DNA): TGCGCCAGCAGCGATCCGACAGGGACTGGTGAGACCCAGTACTTC. This translates into CASSDPTGTGETQYF.

The chain combines TRBV7-9 with TRBJ2-2; 11 bases align to TRBD1. The CDR3 totals 15 residues. The J segment lost 5 bases and the V segment lost 6 bases, leaving 5 bases of the junction unmatched. Germline V gene sequence: CDR1 SEHNR, CDR2 FQNEAQ (reference sequence). CDR3 protein: CASSQGQGATGELFF. DNA for the CDR3: TGTGCCAGCAGTCAAGGACAGGGGGCGACCGGGGAGCTGTTTTTT.

The rearrangement joins TRBV25-1 to TRBJ1-1; D is perhaps TRBD1 (5 bases). Germline values: CDR1 MGHDK, CDR2 SYGVNS. Trimming shortened V by 7 bases and J by 8 bases, and 17 bases separated the two germline ends. This CDR3 is built from 13 residues. CDR3 DNA sequence: TGTGCCAGCAAGGCCGGGGGAAGTGCCGAAGCTTTCTTT. This codes for CASKAGGSAEAFF.

The chain recombines TRBV11-3 with TRBJ2-3; 15 nucleotides match TRBD2. Germline CDR1 reads SGHNT; CDR2 reads YENEEA. Trimming at V came to 0 bases and at J to 12 bases, leaving 4 bases not matched to a gene. This CDR3 spans 15 amino acids. CDR3 region: CASSLERTSGGAQYF. The CDR3 DNA reads as TGTGCCAGCAGCTTAGAGCGGACTAGCGGGGGGGCACAGTATTTT.

This chain connects TRBV18 to TRBJ1-5; D call uncertain. CDR1 and CDR2 (germline): KGHSH, LQKENI. The germline V and J ends were trimmed by 6 bases and 1 base, with 7 bases remaining between them. The CDR3 covers 13 residues. As DNA, the CDR3 is TGTGCCAGCTCTCAGACAAGCAATCAGCCCCAGCATTTT. Translation gives CASSQTSNQPQHF.

V and J are TRBV7-9 and TRBJ1-1; D is unresolved. The CDR3 consists of 13 residues. Germline lookup yields CDR1 SEHNR and CDR2 FQNEAQ (reference sequence). V lost 3 bases, J lost 0 bases, and 5 bases lay in between. The CDR3 DNA is TGTGCCAGCAGCTTTGTAGTGAACACTGAAGCTTTCTTT. Translated: CASSFVVNTEAFF.

The chain uses TRBV5-1 and TRBJ2-2; 8 positions agree with TRBD1. Trimming cost V 2 bases and J 5 bases; bases outside gene matches: 2. The CDR3 loop spans 14 amino acids. In germline, CDR1 is SGHRS, CDR2 YFSETQ. DNA for the CDR3: TGCGCCAGCAGCTTCGGGACAGGAACCGGGGAGCTGTTTTTT. Translation: CASSFGTGTGELFF.

This chain joins TRBV29-1 and TRBJ2-1; weak D call: TRBD2 (6 bases). Trimming took off 7 bases at V and 6 bases at J, with 13 bases between the two ends. CDR1 and CDR2 (germline): SQVTM, ANQGSEA. The CDR3 covers 12 residues. In DNA form, the CDR3 reads TGCAGCGCCCGACTAGGGATCAATGAGCAGTTCTTC. It encodes CSARLGINEQFF.

The J gene is TRBJ2-1, the V gene TRBV11-2, with 9 bases fitting TRBD1. V shed 5 bases, J shed 1 base, and the junction held 6 bases outside the gene matches. The CDR3 is 16 amino acids. Germline-derived CDR1 and CDR2 are SGHAT and FQNNGV. CDR3 bases: TGTGCCAGCAGCACAGGGGGCGGACGGTCCTACAATGAGCAGTTCTTC. Protein: CASSTGGGRSYNEQFF.

V and J are TRBV5-1 and TRBJ1-5; no definite D call. Germline V gene data show CDR1 as SGHRS and CDR2 as YFSETQ. The germline V and J ends were trimmed by 0 bases and 7 bases, with 8 bases remaining between them. The CDR3 runs 13 residues. CDR3 amino acids: CASSLVPEQPQHF. Here the CDR3 DNA reads TGCGCCAGCAGCTTGGTTCCAGAACAGCCCCAGCATTTT.

The chain employs TRBV18 and TRBJ2-7, with 7 bases fitting TRBD1. The V gene end was trimmed by 4 bases and the J gene end by 3 bases; junction bases not matched to a gene: 3. Germline V lookup: CDR1 KGHSH, CDR2 LQKENI. The CDR3 contains 13 residues. CDR3 sequence reads: CASSRGTDYEQYF. CDR3 in DNA: TGTGCCAGCTCACGAGGGACAGACTACGAGCAGTACTTC.

This clone was counted between two and nine times. V is TRBV19 and J is TRBJ1-5; maybe TRBD1 (5 bases). Germline CDR1 LNHDA, CDR2 SQIVND (reference sequence). V shed 10 bases and J shed 0 bases, with 19 bases lying between them. The CDR3 runs 16 residues. The CDR3 region is CATTYGAGNSNQPQHF. DNA of the CDR3: TGTGCCACCACCTATGGGGCCGGTAATAGCAATCAGCCCCAGCATTTT.

The chain has TRBV7-3 and TRBJ2-5, with 11 bases fitting TRBD2. CDR1 and CDR2 from the germline V gene are SGHTA and FQGTGA. The CDR3 covers 15 residues. V shed 3 bases and J 5 bases; nucleotides not matched to a gene: 5. The CDR3 region has the DNA TGTGCCAGCAGCTTCGGACTAGCGGGCCTTGAGACCCAGTACTTC. Translation: CASSFGLAGLETQYF.

This rearrangement joins TRBV11-2 to TRBJ2-1; 8 nucleotides align to TRBD2. V shed 8 bases, J shed 7 bases, and the junction held 7 bases outside the gene matches. The CDR3 covers 13 residues. Germline V gene sequence: CDR1 SGHAT, CDR2 FQNNGV. CDR3 residues: CASRTSLLNEQFF. The CDR3 DNA sequence: TGTGCCAGCCGGACTAGCCTTTTAAATGAGCAGTTCTTC. The full variable domain, completed using reference TRBV11-2 and TRBJ2-1, is EAGVAQSPRYKIIEKRQSVAFWCNPISGHATLYWYQQILGQGPKLLIQFQNNGVVDDSQLPKDRFSAERLKGVDSTLKIQPAKLEDSAVYLCASRTSLLNEQFFGPGTRLTVL.

The V and J genes are TRBV7-8 and TRBJ2-3; D possibly corresponds to TRBD1 (6 bases). The V gene lost 2 bases and the J gene lost 13 bases, with 22 bases spanning the gap. The CDR3 covers 15 residues. Germline CDR1 reads SGHVS; CDR2 reads FQNEAQ. The CDR3 nucleotides are TGTGCCAGCAGCTTAAAATGGGACACCACATACGGGGAGTATTTT. The encoded protein is CASSLKWDTTYGEYF.

This clone was recorded a few times. The chain links TRBV20-1 to TRBJ2-7, with D unclear. The length of the CDR3 is 11 residues. Trimming left V 6 bases short and J 5 bases short, with 11 bases between. Germline CDR1 and CDR2: DFQATT and SNEGSKA (reference sequence). The CDR3 is CSAPELDEQYF. In DNA form, the CDR3 reads TGCAGTGCCCCCGAGCTAGACGAGCAGTACTTC.

This chain connects TRBV6-7 to TRBJ2-7, with 8 bases aligning to TRBD2. TRBV6-7 is designated an ORF whose function remains uncertain. With 5 bases clipped from V and 6 bases from J, the junction kept 3 bases outside the gene matches. The CDR3 is 12 residues long. For the CDR3, the DNA is TGTGCCAGCAGTCGGACTAGCTCCGAGCAGTACTTC. Translating it yields CASSRTSSEQYF.

This clone was found once. The J gene is TRBJ1-5, the V gene TRBV10-2; 10 positions agree with TRBD1. The CDR3 is 15 amino acids. CDR1 and CDR2 (germline): WSHSY, SAAADI. With 6 bases clipped from V and 0 bases from J, the junction kept 2 bases outside the gene matches. The CDR3 sequence: CASRGQGYSNQPQHF. The DNA for the CDR3 is TGCGCCAGCAGGGGACAGGGGTATAGCAATCAGCCCCAGCATTTT.

The V call is TRBV11-3, the J call TRBJ2-1; 7 bases match TRBD2. The germline V gene encodes CDR1 SGHNT and CDR2 YENEEA. V shed 4 bases and J 8 bases; nucleotides not matched to a gene: 11. The CDR3 is made up of 15 amino acids. CDR3 nucleotide sequence: TGTGCCAGCAGCTACGGGGGGAGCACAAACCATGAGCAGTTCTTC. This translates into CASSYGGSTNHEQFF.

This clone was recorded a few times. The V call is TRBV5-1, the J call TRBJ2-7; 7 nucleotides match TRBD1. The ends lost 3 bases at V and 6 bases at J; junction bases unmatched: 6. CDR3 size: 13 residues. From germline, CDR1 is SGHRS and CDR2 YFSETQ. CDR3 coding DNA: TGCGCCAGCAGCTCCGACAGGGCAGTCGAGCAGTACTTC. This gives the protein CASSSDRAVEQYF.

This rearrangement joins TRBV7-9 to TRBJ1-4; D may be TRBD1 (5 bases). The length of the CDR3 is 17 residues. Trimming removed 5 bases from V and 0 bases from J, with 16 bases in between. Germline assignment: CDR1 SEHNR and CDR2 FQNEAQ (reference sequence). CDR3 nucleotides: TGTGCCAGCAGCCAGCCAGCGACAGATACAACTAATGAAAAACTGTTTTTT. Translating gives CASSQPATDTTNEKLFF.

The genes are TRBV28 and TRBJ2-7; 10 nucleotides align to TRBD1. Trimming at V came to 7 bases and at J to 1 base, leaving 10 bases not matched to a gene. This CDR3 region has 16 residues. Germline values: CDR1 MDHEN, CDR2 SYDVKM. The CDR3 DNA is TGTGCCAGCAAGATCTTCCGGGGACAGGGGTCCTACGAGCAGTACTTC. Translation: CASKIFRGQGSYEQYF.

This chain connects TRBV2 to TRBJ2-3, with D possibly TRBD2 on 5 matching bases. The CDR3 is 14 residues long. Germline CDR1 is SNHLY and CDR2 is FYNNEI. Trimming stripped 3 bases from V and 2 bases from J, with 9 bases between. CDR3 region: CASSERDFTDTQYF. The CDR3 DNA reads TGTGCCAGCAGTGAGAGGGATTTCACAGATACGCAGTATTTT.